These T cell receptor beta chains were read from a single sample in a study of blood T cell repertoires in COVID-19. Sequenced by immunoSEQ multiplex PCR; TCRdb stores in-frame clones only, minus some. The repertoire holds about 64,000 clones, with approximately 90% as singletons. Sequenced material: PBMCs or T cells enriched from blood (not recorded which). All receptors derive from a woman between 40 and 50 years old who had recovered from COVID-19. The CDR3 runs from the conserved cysteine through the conserved F or W. The order of the fields is V gene, J gene, D gene, CDR3 DNA, CDR3 protein. D genes are given only for firm matches.

>TRBV7-8|TRBJ2-2|TRBD1
TGTGCCAGCAGCTTAGTAGGGGGCACCACCGGGGAGCTGTTTTTT
CASSLVGGTTGELFF
>TRBV7-8|TRBJ1-2|.
TGTGCCAGCAGCTTGACGGCAGGGGTGAATTTTCTTGGCTACACCTTC
CASSLTAGVNFLGYTF
>TRBV18|TRBJ2-7|.
TGTGCCAGCTCAACCGGGGGTTACTACGAGCAGTACTTC
CASSTGGYYEQYF
>TRBV7-2|TRBJ1-1|TRBD1
TGTGCCAGCAGCTTCGCAGGGGGGTTGAACACTGAAGCTTTCTTT
CASSFAGGLNTEAFF
>TRBV19|TRBJ1-5|.
TGTGCCAGTAGTATAGTACCCAGGGGCCAAAATCAGCCCCAGCATTTT
CASSIVPRGQNQPQHF
>TRBV11-3|TRBJ1-1|.
TGTGCCAGCAGCTTAGGGCAGGGGCGAATGGGCACTGAAGCTTTCTTT
CASSLGQGRMGTEAFF
>TRBV6-2/TRBV6-3|TRBJ2-5|.
TGTGCCAGCAGTTCCTCGGCGGGTACGGTTGAGACCCAGTACTTC
CASSSSAGTVETQYF
>TRBV19|TRBJ2-3|TRBD2
TGTGCCAGTAGTATATCTCAGCGGGGGGCAGATACGCAGTATTTT
CASSISQRGADTQYF
>TRBV14|TRBJ2-3|TRBD2
TGTGCCAGCAGCCCCTATAGGGGACTAGCGGCCTTTAGCACAGATACGCAGTATTTT
CASSPYRGLAAFSTDTQYF
>TRBV7-2|TRBJ1-2|TRBD1
TGTGCCAGCAGGGGGAACAGGGGCTCTGGCTACACCTTC
CASRGNRGSGYTF
>TRBV9|TRBJ2-2|TRBD2
TGTGCCAGCGGGAGGGTAGCCAGCACCGGGGAGCTGTTTTTT
CASGRVASTGELFF
>TRBV2|TRBJ2-5|TRBD2
TGTGCCAGCAGTGCGACTAGCGGGGATGTGGGGACCCAGTACTTC
CASSATSGDVGTQYF